This T cell receptor beta chain comes out of a study of T cell repertoires in cytomegalovirus infection. Study summary: HLA-B-restricted CMV epitopes that are well studied were used alongside recently identified HLA-C-restricted ones. Shared public TCR beta signatures pointed to both CMV infection and a matching HLA type.

In its sample, this clonotype was seen many times. The antigen is unknown. Study-wide results and limits: Accumulated public TCR beta family frequency recognized individuals carrying CMV together with the relevant HLA. Dominant in the ex vivo response were TCR beta clonotypes restricted by HLA-C and specific for CMV.

TCRdb reprocessed the reads via MiXCR and lists one record per CDR3 protein. The sample holds hundreds of thousands of distinct CDR3 sequences; 30% to 40% are singletons and the top ten take 15% to 20%. Trimming shortened V by 1 base and J by 4 bases, and 10 bases separated the two germline ends. Germline assignment: CDR1 MNHEY and CDR2 SVGAGI. This CDR3 spans 14 amino acids. The rearrangement links TRBV6-5 to TRBJ1-2; no reliable D call. The TCR sequence derives from a human donor in good health (CMV status not recorded). Some clones in this sample may be carry-over from other donors' samples. The sample here was cultured PBMCs, taken from culture after CMV antigen stimulation. In DNA form, the CDR3 reads TGTGCCAGCAGTTACTTTAGAACCAGCTATGGCTACACCTTC. It codes for CASSYFRTSYGYTF.